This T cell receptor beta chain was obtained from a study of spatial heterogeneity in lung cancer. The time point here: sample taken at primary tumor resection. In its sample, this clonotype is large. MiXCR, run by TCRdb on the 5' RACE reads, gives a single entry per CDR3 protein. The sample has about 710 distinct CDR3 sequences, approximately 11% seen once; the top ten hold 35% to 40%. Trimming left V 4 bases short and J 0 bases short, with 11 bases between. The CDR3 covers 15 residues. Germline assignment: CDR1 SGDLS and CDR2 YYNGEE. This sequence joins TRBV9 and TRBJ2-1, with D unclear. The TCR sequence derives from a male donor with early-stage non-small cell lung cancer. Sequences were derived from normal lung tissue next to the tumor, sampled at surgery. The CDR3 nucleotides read TGTGCCAGCAGCTCCACATCAACCTCCTACAATGAGCAGTTCTTC. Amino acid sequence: CASSSTSTSYNEQFF.